Shown below are 25 T cell receptor beta chains from a single sample sequenced in a study of vaccination and CD4 T cells after COVID-19. Their antigens are not known. The treatment: roughly ten-day PBMC culture with coronavirus spike peptide pools or control peptides (ViraFEST assay). The Oncomine TCR Beta short-read assay was applied to DNA of cultured CD4+ T cells. A single record per CDR3 protein comes from TCRdb applying MiXCR to the PCR reads. This table holds 11,000 to 15,000 distinct CDR3 sequences, 55% to 60% found once. The sample comprised CD4+ T cells from blood, cultured in vitro. Every receptor here comes from a human donor who had recovered from COVID-19.

The chain is built from TRBV20-1 and TRBJ2-5, with TRBD2 matching 10 bases. The germline CDR1 and CDR2 sequences are DFQATT and SNEGSKA (reference sequence). After removal of 6 bases from V and 4 bases from J, the junction contained 5 bases not matched to a gene. The CDR3 totals 13 residues. As DNA, the CDR3 is TGCAGTGCAAGACTAGCGGGCGGAGAGACCCAGTACTTC. Translated, it gives CSARLAGGETQYF.

The V gene is TRBV28, the J gene TRBJ2-1, with TRBD2 matching over 8 bases. The CDR3 is 17 residues long. V dropped 2 bases and J dropped 3; count of bases not matched to a gene: 9. Germline-derived CDR1 and CDR2 are MDHEN and SYDVKM. Here the CDR3 DNA reads TGTGCCAGCAGTTTAGGGACGGGAGGGCGTCTCTACAATGAGCAGTTCTTC. This sequence encodes CASSLGTGGRLYNEQFF.

This clonotype was detected only a few times. The chain has TRBV5-1 and TRBJ2-7; TRBD2 might be the D (5 bases). The V end was cut by 2 bases, the J end by 5 bases, with 14 bases between. Per germline, CDR1 SGHRS and CDR2 YFSETQ. This CDR3 is built from 14 residues. The CDR3 sequence: CASSLGGLLHEQYF. The DNA for the CDR3 is TGCGCCAGCAGCTTAGGCGGGCTCCTCCACGAGCAGTACTTC.

This clonotype has only a few counts. This chain links TRBV20-1 with TRBJ2-1, with D possibly matching TRBD2 (8 bases). Germline V CDR1 and CDR2: DFQATT, SNEGSKA (reference sequence). V lost 2 bases and J lost 4, with 18 bases in between. The CDR3 spans 16 residues. The CDR3 loop reads CSARTRGSGSYNEQFF. CDR3 bases: TGCAGTGCTAGAACCAGGGGGAGCGGGAGTTACAATGAGCAGTTCTTC.

V usage is TRBV28 and J usage is TRBJ1-1; D ambiguous. Trimming removed 6 bases from V and 0 bases from J, with 11 bases in between. The CDR3 runs 14 residues. CDR1 MDHEN and CDR2 SYDVKM come from the germline V gene. The CDR3 loop reads CASSPTRMNTEAFF. The CDR3 DNA reads as TGTGCCAGCAGCCCTACAAGGATGAACACTGAAGCTTTCTTT.

The rearrangement links TRBV7-9 to TRBJ2-3; 9 bases align to TRBD2. Germline CDR1 is SEHNR and CDR2 is FQNEAQ (reference sequence). V dropped 2 bases and J dropped 2; count of bases not matched to a gene: 5. The CDR3 covers 16 residues. The CDR3 nucleotides are TGTGCCAGCAGCTTAAGCGGCGGGAGGGCCACAGATACGCAGTATTTT. This gives the protein CASSLSGGRATDTQYF.

The chain joins TRBV20-1 to TRBJ1-3, with 7 bases that match TRBD1. Germline CDR1 DFQATT, CDR2 SNEGSKA (reference sequence). Trimming cost V 0 bases and J 0 bases; bases outside gene matches: 5. The CDR3 sequence is 16 residues long. The CDR3 sequence: CSARDHRGPSGNTIYF. The CDR3 DNA follows: TGCAGTGCTAGAGATCACAGGGGACCCTCTGGAAACACCATATATTTT.

This chain links TRBV30 with TRBJ1-1, with unresolved D. Trimming removed 5 bases from V and 1 base from J, with 14 bases in between. Per the germline V gene, CDR1 is GTSNPN and CDR2 is SVGIG (reference sequence). This CDR3 region has 14 residues. The CDR3 spells CAWGLDRRNTEAFF. Here the CDR3 DNA reads TGTGCCTGGGGCCTGGACCGGAGGAACACTGAAGCTTTCTTT.

J is TRBJ2-2 and V is TRBV19; D is ambiguous. The V gene lost 4 bases and the J gene lost 7 bases, with 13 bases spanning the gap. The CDR3 is 14 residues long. The germline V gene encodes CDR1 LNHDA and CDR2 SQIVND (reference sequence). CDR3 bases: TGTGCCAGTAGTACCTCTAGTAGTGTCGGGGAGCTGTTTTTT. Translated: CASSTSSSVGELFF. The full variable domain, in which reference TRBV19 and TRBJ2-2 provide the parts outside the CDR3, is DGGITQSPKYLFRKEGQNVTLSCEQNLNHDAMYWYRQDPGQGLRLIYYSQIVNDFQKGDIAEGYSVSREKKESFPLTVTSAQKNPTAFYLCASSTSSSVGELFFGEGSRLTVL.

The CDR3 protein is CASRGRAGRSSGANVLTF. The CDR3 coding sequence is TGTGCCAGCAGGGGAAGGGCAGGGCGCTCATCTGGGGCCAACGTCCTGACTTTC. The chain couples TRBV2 to TRBJ2-6; maybe TRBD1 (5 bases). Trimming left V 6 bases short and J 1 base short, with 19 bases between. From germline, CDR1 is SNHLY and CDR2 FYNNEI. The CDR3 sequence is 18 residues long.

This clonotype has only a few counts. V usage is TRBV7-9 and J usage is TRBJ2-3, with a tentative D call TRBD1 (7 bases). Between the trimmed V and J ends, which lost 5 bases and 4 bases, there was a span of 16 bases. The CDR3 runs to 15 residues. Germline values: CDR1 SEHNR, CDR2 FQNEAQ (reference sequence). Here the CDR3 DNA reads TGTGCCAGCAGCCGAGCAGGGGGGTCGGCAGATACGCAGTATTTT. It codes for CASSRAGGSADTQYF.

The gene calls are TRBV12-3 or TRBV12-4 and TRBJ2-2; 8 positions match TRBD2. With 7 bases clipped from V and 10 bases from J, the junction kept 20 bases outside the gene matches. This CDR3 comprises 17 residues. CDR3 region: CASTPGTRIVPPEELFF. The CDR3 region has the DNA TGTGCCAGCACCCCCGGGACTAGAATCGTCCCCCCGGAGGAGCTGTTTTTT.

V gene TRBV6-5 combines with J gene TRBJ2-1, with 8 bases that match TRBD1. CDR1 is MNHEY and CDR2 is SVGAGI in the germline V gene. The CDR3 sequence is 15 residues long. V dropped 4 bases and J dropped 11; count of bases not matched to a gene: 13. CDR3 residues: CASSSRQGKLAKQFF. The CDR3 DNA reads as TGTGCCAGCAGTTCCAGACAGGGGAAGCTCGCGAAGCAGTTCTTC.

The V call is TRBV7-9, the J call TRBJ1-2; D call uncertain. Trimming cost V 0 bases and J 2 bases, with 7 bases left between them. The CDR3 covers 14 residues. CDR1 and CDR2 from the germline V gene are SEHNR and FQNEAQ (reference sequence). In nucleotides, the CDR3 is TGTGCCAGCAGCTTAGCTTCCACCAACTATGGCTACACCTTC. Its translation is CASSLASTNYGYTF.

The gene calls are TRBV7-3 and TRBJ1-1; D is perhaps TRBD1 (6 bases). CDR1 is SGHTA and CDR2 is FQGTGA in the germline V gene. V lost 5 bases and J lost 4, with 14 bases in between. The CDR3 loop spans 14 amino acids. CDR3: CASSKGGAVTEAFF. DNA for the CDR3: TGTGCCAGCAGCAAGGGGGGGGCTGTCACTGAAGCTTTCTTT.

The chain joins TRBV7-9 to TRBJ1-2; D is possibly TRBD1 (5 bases). V gave up 5 bases and J gave up 8 bases, with 15 bases separating them. This CDR3 has 13 amino acids. The germline V gene encodes CDR1 SEHNR and CDR2 FQNEAQ (reference sequence). The CDR3 DNA is TGTGCCAGCAGCCCCCCCGGGGGTCAGGGCTACACCTTC. Its translation: CASSPPGGQGYTF.

The chain recombines TRBV5-4 with TRBJ1-1, with D unclear. There are 13 residues in the CDR3. The germline V and J ends were trimmed by 1 base and 5 bases, with 9 bases remaining between them. Germline V gene sequence: CDR1 SGHNT, CDR2 YYREEE (reference sequence). CDR3 in amino acids: CASSLQGQTEAFF. In DNA, the CDR3 is TGTGCCAGCAGCTTGCAAGGCCAGACTGAAGCTTTCTTT.

The gene calls are TRBV6-5 and TRBJ2-3; no firm D call. The CDR3 runs to 15 residues. Germline V CDR1 and CDR2: MNHEY, SVGAGI. V was clipped by 2 bases and J by 2 bases, with 11 bases between them. As DNA, the CDR3 is TGTGCCAGCAGTTACGGGGTGTTGGACACAGATACGCAGTATTTT. This encodes CASSYGVLDTDTQYF.

The chain couples TRBV7-2 to TRBJ2-5; maybe TRBD1 (6 bases). The CDR3 runs 16 residues. Between the trimmed V and J ends, which lost 5 bases and 3 bases, there was a span of 19 bases. Per the germline V gene, CDR1 is SGHTA and CDR2 is FQGNSA. The CDR3 region has the DNA TGTGCCAGCAGCCCGGCTCTACAGGGCGGAAAAGAGACCCAGTACTTC. Protein: CASSPALQGGKETQYF.

V is TRBV7-2 and J is TRBJ2-5; D is uncertain. Germline V gives CDR1 SGHTA, CDR2 FQGNSA. V dropped 2 bases and J dropped 0 bases, with 7 bases sitting between them. The CDR3 sequence is 14 residues long. CDR3 in DNA: TGTGCCAGCAGCTTACAACGGAACCAAGAGACCCAGTACTTC. Protein product: CASSLQRNQETQYF.

This clonotype was detected once. The V call is TRBV19, the J call TRBJ2-2; D ambiguous. Germline lookup yields CDR1 LNHDA and CDR2 SQIVND (reference sequence). The CDR3 contains 14 residues. V was shortened by 3 bases and J by 0 bases, with 5 bases between the two germline ends. The CDR3 DNA reads as TGTGCCAGTAGTATCCTAGCGAACACCGGGGAGCTGTTTTTT. Its translation: CASSILANTGELFF.

The V call is TRBV20-1, the J call TRBJ1-1; no clear D. The CDR3 loop spans 11 amino acids. Germline assignment: CDR1 DFQATT and CDR2 SNEGSKA (reference sequence). V dropped 0 bases and J dropped 6 bases, with 5 bases sitting between them. The CDR3 spells CSARDVAEAFF. CDR3 DNA sequence: TGCAGTGCTAGAGATGTTGCTGAAGCTTTCTTT.

The chain recombines TRBV6-1 with TRBJ1-6; D is undetermined. The germline V and J ends were trimmed by 8 bases and 1 base, with 0 bases remaining between them. The CDR3 is 11 residues long. Germline CDR1 reads MNHNS; CDR2 reads SASEGT. CDR3 in DNA: TGTGCCAGCTCCTATAATTCACCCCTCCACTTT. Translation: CASSYNSPLHF.

This chain connects TRBV6-1 to TRBJ2-7; 12 bases agree with TRBD2. This CDR3 comprises 15 residues. With 4 bases clipped from V and 2 bases from J, the junction kept 3 bases outside the gene matches. Per germline, CDR1 MNHNS and CDR2 SASEGT. CDR3 region: CASSVTSGRTYEQYF. The CDR3, as DNA: TGTGCCAGCAGTGTCACTAGCGGGAGGACCTACGAGCAGTACTTC.

A remark on this clonotype: Mismatch with germline at one junction end may stem from a read error. The chain employs TRBV20-1 and TRBJ1-2; D gene uncertain. CDR1 DFQATT and CDR2 SNEGSKA come from the germline V gene (reference sequence). This CDR3 region has 13 residues. The CDR3 protein is CSAGDPEPGLFTF. As DNA, the CDR3 is TGCAGTGCTGGAGATCCTGAGCCAGGTCTCTTCACCTTC.